Presented here are 20 T cell receptor beta chains from one specimen sequenced in a study of CD4 and CD8 cells across lung adenocarcinoma regions. TCRdb reanalysed the PCR reads using MiXCR and keeps one entry per CDR3 protein. Of about 10,000 distinct CDR3 sequences detected, 40% to 50% appear once; the ten largest clones hold around 17%. Sequenced material: CD4+ T cells from the margin of a lung tumor. All receptors come from a female donor with lung adenocarcinoma. The CD4 and CD8 labels of this study may be unreliable.

This clonotype is medium-sized by share. This rearrangement joins TRBV7-2 to TRBJ2-3; 13 bases map to TRBD2. Per the germline V gene, CDR1 is SGHTA and CDR2 is FQGNSA. The CDR3 contains 17 residues. The V segment lost 4 bases and the J segment 6 bases; nucleotides outside the gene matches: 10. CDR3 DNA: TGTGCCAGCAGCTCTAAGGGACTAGCGGGGTCCACGGATACGCAGTATTTT. This translates into CASSSKGLAGSTDTQYF.

In regard to this clonotype: The junction departs from the called germline gene at one end, perhaps through a read error. This chain uses TRBV27 with TRBJ2-3; D gene uncertain. Germline V CDR1 and CDR2: MNHEY, SMNVEV (reference sequence). The CDR3 runs to 16 residues. CDR3 coding DNA: TGTGCCAGCAGCGAGACGCGGCGGTGTGCCAAAGACACGCAGTATTTC. Translated, it gives CASSETRRCAKDTQYF.

This chain uses TRBV19 with TRBJ1-1; 8 bases line up with TRBD1. The V gene's germline CDR1 is LNHDA and CDR2 SQIVND (reference sequence). The CDR3 runs to 14 residues. The V and J ends lost 4 bases and 0 bases, in that order; junction bases with no gene match: 1. The CDR3 sequence is CASSRDRMNTEAFF. CDR3 coding DNA: TGTGCCAGTAGTAGGGACAGGATGAACACTGAAGCTTTCTTT.

The chain recombines TRBV27 with TRBJ2-5; no clear D. The CDR3 covers 14 residues. Trimming stripped 6 bases from V and 11 bases from J, with 22 bases between. The V gene's germline CDR1 is MNHEY and CDR2 SMNVEV (reference sequence). CDR3 coding DNA: TGTGCCAGCAGCGAAACCGGTGACCAAGACACTCAGTACTTC. It yields the protein CASSETGDQDTQYF.

The chain joins TRBV6-1 to TRBJ2-4; tentatively, D is TRBD2 (5 bases). CDR1 and CDR2 (germline): MNHNS, SASEGT. Trimming cost V 6 bases and J 0 bases, with 18 bases left between them. This CDR3 is built from 17 residues. The CDR3 sequence: CASRPPPSGIAKNIQYF. As DNA, the CDR3 is TGTGCCAGCAGACCACCCCCAAGCGGAATAGCCAAAAACATTCAGTACTTC.

The rearrangement uses TRBV3-1 and TRBJ2-1; TRBD2 agrees at 14 bases. The CDR3 length is 14 residues. Per germline, CDR1 LGHDT and CDR2 YNNKEL (reference sequence). Trimming removed 8 bases from V and 7 bases from J; junction bases left unmatched: 4. The CDR3 spells CASVGTSGRNEQFF. The CDR3, as DNA: TGTGCCAGCGTCGGGACTAGCGGGAGAAATGAGCAGTTCTTC.

This chain links TRBV6-2 or TRBV6-3 with TRBJ1-5, with D possibly matching TRBD1 (5 bases). V was clipped by 5 bases and J by 5 bases, with 16 bases between them. The germline gives CDR1 MNHEY, CDR2 SVGEGT. This CDR3 is 15 amino acids long. CDR3 amino acids: CASSRAQGGYQPQHF. The CDR3 coding sequence is TGTGCCAGCAGTCGCGCCCAGGGTGGATATCAGCCCCAGCATTTT.

The V and J genes are TRBV6-4 and TRBJ2-4, with D possibly being TRBD2 (5 bases). Trimming removed 5 bases from V and 10 bases from J, with 15 bases in between. Looked up from germline, CDR1 is MRHNA and CDR2 is SNTAGT. This CDR3 has 13 residues. The CDR3 DNA reads as TGTGCCAGCAGTCTATCTAGCACAGATATTCAGTACTTC. Translation gives CASSLSSTDIQYF.

By share, this clonotype counts as medium-sized. The V gene is TRBV11-3, the J gene TRBJ2-1, with TRBD2 matching over 9 bases. Germline V CDR1 and CDR2: SGHNT, YENEEA. J was trimmed by 5 bases and V by 3 bases; bases with no gene match: 8. This CDR3 has 16 residues. The CDR3 coding sequence is TGTGCCAGCAGCTTCGAGATAGCGGGAGCGGACAATGAGCAGTTCTTC. Its protein is CASSFEIAGADNEQFF.

This clonotype has just a few counts. This chain links TRBV6-5 with TRBJ2-1; possible D gene TRBD2, 5 bases. This CDR3 contains 14 residues. V gave up 3 bases and J gave up 9 bases, with 15 bases separating them. Germline V gene lookup returns CDR1 MNHEY and CDR2 SVGAGI. The CDR3 region has the DNA TGTGCCAGCAGTTATGGTCCGGGGTTCGGTGAGCAGTTCTTC. It is translated as CASSYGPGFGEQFF.

The V call is TRBV9, the J call TRBJ2-3; no firm D call. In germline, CDR1 is SGDLS, CDR2 YYNGEE. Trimming cost V 3 bases and J 2 bases, with 19 bases left between them. The CDR3 extends over 17 amino acids. The CDR3 spells CASSAAEVVGDTDTQYF. Written as DNA, the CDR3 is TGTGCCAGCAGCGCAGCTGAGGTAGTGGGCGACACAGATACGCAGTATTTT. Filled out from reference TRBV9 and TRBJ2-3, the complete variable domain reads DSGVTQTPKHLITATGQRVTLRCSPRSGDLSVYWYQQSLDQGLQFLIQYYNGEERAKGNILERFSAQQFPDLHSELNLSSLELGDSALYFCASSAAEVVGDTDTQYFGPGTRLTVL.

As concerns this clonotype: Germline is not matched at one junction end, which may reflect a read error. The gene calls are TRBV6-5 and TRBJ2-3; D call uncertain. CDR3 size: 16 residues. Germline loops: CDR1 MNHEY, CDR2 SVGAGI. CDR3 DNA: TGTGCCAGCAGTTACGGGGTGGTCACGAGCACAGAGGCGCAGTTTTTT. This gives the protein CASSYGVVTSTEAQFF.

This clonotype was picked up a small number of times. The gene calls are TRBV27 and TRBJ2-1; D gene uncertain. The closer fit of TRBJ2-7 to the DNA end suggests the J call may be wrong. Germline values: CDR1 MNHEY, CDR2 SMNVEV (reference sequence). The CDR3 loop spans 15 amino acids. CDR3 DNA: TGTGCCAGCAGTTTATTTGGGGAAAGAATACGCGAGCAGTACTTC. Its translation: CASSLFGERIREQYF.

The J gene is TRBJ2-3, the V gene TRBV7-3; D possibly corresponds to TRBD2 (6 bases). The CDR3 totals 14 residues. V gave up 2 bases and J gave up 2 bases, with 8 bases separating them. The germline gives CDR1 SGHTA, CDR2 FQGTGA. DNA for the CDR3: TGTGCCAGCAGCTTAGGGGGGTTCACAGATACGCAGTATTTT. Translation gives CASSLGGFTDTQYF.

This clonotype was seen a handful of times. V usage is TRBV7-2 and J usage is TRBJ2-1; possible D gene TRBD2, 6 bases. The V gene lost 5 bases and the J gene lost 9 bases, with 14 bases spanning the gap. Germline assignment: CDR1 SGHTA and CDR2 FQGNSA. The CDR3 loop spans 13 amino acids. DNA for the CDR3: TGTGCCAGCAGCCAAACTAAAGCGGGTGAGCAGTTCTTC. Translation gives CASSQTKAGEQFF. The variable domain in full, with the rest retrieved from reference TRBV7-2 and TRBJ2-1, is GAGVSQSPSNKVTEKGKDVELRCDPISGHTALYWYRQSLGQGLEFLIYFQGNSAPDKSGLPSDRFSAERTGGSVSTLTIQRTQQEDSAVYLCASSQTKAGEQFFGPGTRLTVL.

The sample holds a few counts of this clonotype. The rearrangement joins TRBV5-1 to TRBJ2-3; 8 bases agree with TRBD1. Trimming removed 4 bases from V and 3 bases from J; junction bases left unmatched: 10. Germline CDR1 reads SGHRS; CDR2 reads YFSETQ. This CDR3 is built from 16 residues. CDR3 amino acids: CASSNSDRVRTDTQYF. The CDR3 DNA sequence: TGCGCCAGCAGCAACTCGGACAGGGTTCGGACAGATACGCAGTATTTT.

Turning to this clonotype: One junction end disagrees with the germline gene, perhaps due to a read error. V gene TRBV14 combines with J gene TRBJ2-4; perhaps TRBD1 as D (5 bases). Per the germline V gene, CDR1 is SGHDN and CDR2 is FVKESK. This CDR3 is built from 15 residues. The CDR3 nucleotides are TGTGCCAGCAGCCAGGGGCTGCTAGGCAAAAACACGCAGTATTTC. It translates to CASSQGLLGKNTQYF.

The V gene is TRBV7-2, the J gene TRBJ2-5; 9 bases fit TRBD2. The germline gives CDR1 SGHTA, CDR2 FQGNSA. The CDR3 totals 14 residues. The trim removed 1 base at V and 11 bases at J, leaving 8 bases unmatched. This CDR3 reads CASSLVPSGNEQYF. As DNA, the CDR3 is TGTGCCAGCAGCTTAGTCCCTAGCGGGAATGAGCAGTACTTC.

The chain carries TRBV6-5 and TRBJ1-2, with D uncertain. The germline gives CDR1 MNHEY, CDR2 SVGAGI. The CDR3 is 12 residues long. Trimming removed 5 bases from V and 13 bases from J, with 17 bases in between. The CDR3 region has the DNA TGTGCCAGCAGTAACTTTCGAGCTGAAGCCACCTTC. Its protein product is CASSNFRAEATF.

In its sample, this clonotype was seen many times. The chain has TRBV6-5 and TRBJ2-3, with 11 bases matching TRBD2. The length of the CDR3 is 14 residues. V lost 9 bases, J lost 5 bases, and 7 bases stayed unmatched. In germline, CDR1 is MNHEY, CDR2 SVGAGI. In nucleotides, the CDR3 is TGTGCCAGTACCACTAGCGGGAGAGGAGATACGCAGTATTTT. Protein sequence: CASTTSGRGDTQYF.